These T cell receptor beta chains were read from a single sample in a study of T cell changes during pregnancy in multiple sclerosis. The repertoire was sequenced with immunoSEQ multiplex PCR; TCRdb's copy has only in-frame clones and lacks some. The table lists 60,000 to 85,000 clones, about 92% of them singletons, with about 1.5% in the top ten. Sequenced material: peripheral blood, taken in the second trimester of pregnancy. Every receptor here comes from a female donor in good health, enrolled as a control in a pregnancy study. Both conserved end residues are part of each CDR3. The order of the fields is D gene, V gene, J gene, clone size, CDR3 protein, CDR3 DNA. The D gene is left open where the match is weak. Size tells how often a clone was seen (once, few, many) or the class of an expanded clone, and some rows leave it out.

d_call: NA
v_call: TRBV18
j_call: TRBJ2-5
clone_size: NA
cdr3_aa: CASSAAGALQETQYF
cdr3_nt: TGTGCCAGCTCGGCGGCAGGGGCCCTCCAAGAGACCCAGTACTTC

d_call: NA
v_call: TRBV15
j_call: TRBJ1-5
clone_size: NA
cdr3_aa: CATSIHIGNQPQHF
cdr3_nt: TGTGCCACCAGCATACACATTGGCAATCAGCCCCAGCATTTT

d_call: NA
v_call: TRBV18
j_call: TRBJ1-1
clone_size: NA
cdr3_aa: CASSPRGVNTEAFF
cdr3_nt: TGTGCCAGCTCACCCCGGGGGGTTAACACTGAAGCTTTCTTT

d_call: NA
v_call: TRBV5-1
j_call: TRBJ2-2
clone_size: NA
cdr3_aa: CASSYAGWNTGELFF
cdr3_nt: TGCGCCAGCAGCTACGCGGGATGGAACACCGGGGAGCTGTTTTTT

d_call: TRBD1
v_call: TRBV6-4
j_call: TRBJ2-7
clone_size: NA
cdr3_aa: CASTTGQAPLSYEQYF
cdr3_nt: TGTGCCAGCACTACGGGACAGGCCCCCCTCTCCTACGAGCAGTACTTC

d_call: TRBD2
v_call: TRBV6-1
j_call: TRBJ2-5
clone_size: NA
cdr3_aa: CASSEVKSGGAYLAETQYF
cdr3_nt: TGTGCCAGCAGTGAAGTAAAGAGCGGGGGGGCCTATCTGGCAGAGACCCAGTACTTC

d_call: TRBD1
v_call: TRBV7-2
j_call: TRBJ1-2
clone_size: NA
cdr3_aa: CASSQVPQGAGGYTF
cdr3_nt: TGTGCCAGCAGCCAGGTCCCACAGGGGGCGGGTGGCTACACCTTC

d_call: TRBD2
v_call: TRBV10-3
j_call: TRBJ2-3
clone_size: NA
cdr3_aa: CAISEVAGGPTDTQYF
cdr3_nt: TGTGCCATCAGTGAGGTGGCGGGAGGGCCTACAGATACGCAGTATTTT

d_call: TRBD2
v_call: TRBV7-3
j_call: TRBJ2-1
clone_size: once
cdr3_aa: CASSISGREYNEQFF
cdr3_nt: TGTGCCAGCAGCATTAGCGGGAGGGAGTACAATGAGCAGTTCTTC

d_call: NA
v_call: TRBV30
j_call: TRBJ2-6
clone_size: NA
cdr3_aa: CAWSDPGRANVLTF
cdr3_nt: TGTGCCTGGAGCGACCCGGGTCGGGCCAACGTCCTGACTTTC

d_call: TRBD2
v_call: TRBV15
j_call: TRBJ2-1
clone_size: NA
cdr3_aa: CATSMAQREGFF
cdr3_nt: TGTGCCACCAGCATGGCGCAGCGGGAGGGGTTCTTC

d_call: NA
v_call: TRBV21-1
j_call: TRBJ1-1
clone_size: NA
cdr3_aa: CASSISAQENTEAFF
cdr3_nt: TGTGCCAGCAGCATCTCCGCACAGGAGAACACTGAAGCTTTCTTT

d_call: TRBD1
v_call: TRBV5-1
j_call: TRBJ2-7
clone_size: once
cdr3_aa: CASSVLGQGALDQYF
cdr3_nt: TGCGCCAGCAGCGTTTTAGGACAGGGGGCACTCGACCAGTACTTC

d_call: TRBD1
v_call: TRBV29-1
j_call: TRBJ2-7
clone_size: NA
cdr3_aa: CSALDRVKGYEQYF
cdr3_nt: TGCAGCGCACTCGACAGGGTTAAAGGCTACGAGCAGTACTTC

d_call: TRBD1
v_call: TRBV25-1
j_call: TRBJ1-3
clone_size: once
cdr3_aa: CASEGDRGDGNTIYF
cdr3_nt: TGTGCCAGCGAAGGGGACAGGGGGGATGGAAACACCATATATTTT

d_call: TRBD2
v_call: TRBV19
j_call: TRBJ2-1
clone_size: NA
cdr3_aa: CASSSRAGRNNEQFF
cdr3_nt: TGTGCCAGTAGTAGCCGAGCGGGACGCAACAATGAGCAGTTCTTC

d_call: NA
v_call: TRBV19
j_call: TRBJ1-3
clone_size: NA
cdr3_aa: CASSSDFGNTIYF
cdr3_nt: TGTGCCAGTAGTTCGGACTTCGGAAACACCATATATTTT

d_call: NA
v_call: TRBV18
j_call: TRBJ2-7
clone_size: NA
cdr3_aa: CASSLGTKYEQYF
cdr3_nt: TGTGCCAGCTCACTCGGGACAAAATACGAGCAGTACTTC

d_call: TRBD2
v_call: TRBV5-4
j_call: TRBJ2-7
clone_size: NA
cdr3_aa: CASSLAGPGYEQYF
cdr3_nt: TGTGCCAGCAGCCTAGCGGGGCCAGGCTACGAGCAGTACTTC

d_call: TRBD2
v_call: TRBV29-1
j_call: TRBJ2-3
clone_size: NA
cdr3_aa: CSVEDRVGRAPDTQYF
cdr3_nt: TGCAGCGTTGAAGATCGGGTCGGGAGGGCCCCAGATACGCAGTATTTT

d_call: NA
v_call: TRBV2
j_call: TRBJ2-5
clone_size: NA
cdr3_aa: CASFLTPSGETQYF
cdr3_nt: TGTGCCAGCTTTCTAACCCCATCGGGGGAGACCCAGTACTTC

d_call: TRBD2
v_call: TRBV11-2
j_call: TRBJ2-3
clone_size: NA
cdr3_aa: CASSRTSGMNTDTQYF
cdr3_nt: TGTGCCAGCAGCCGGACTAGCGGGATGAACACAGATACGCAGTATTTT

d_call: NA
v_call: TRBV7-3
j_call: TRBJ2-3
clone_size: once
cdr3_aa: CASSLSLGDTQYF
cdr3_nt: TGTGCCAGCAGCTTAAGCCTCGGGGATACGCAGTATTTT

d_call: NA
v_call: TRBV28
j_call: TRBJ2-7
clone_size: NA
cdr3_aa: CASSIRHPSRQYF
cdr3_nt: TGTGCCAGCAGCATACGACATCCTTCACGGCAGTACTTC

d_call: TRBD2
v_call: TRBV19
j_call: TRBJ2-1
clone_size: few
cdr3_aa: CASSLGLAGEGWDEQFF
cdr3_nt: TGTGCCAGTAGTCTGGGGCTAGCGGGAGAAGGTTGGGATGAGCAGTTCTTC

d_call: TRBD1
v_call: TRBV5-4
j_call: TRBJ1-6
clone_size: NA
cdr3_aa: CASSLTTGTVFDSPLHF
cdr3_nt: TGTGCCAGCAGCCTTACCACCGGGACAGTGTTTGATTCACCCCTCCACTTT

d_call: NA
v_call: TRBV7-9
j_call: TRBJ2-3
clone_size: NA
cdr3_aa: CASSLTRGQRTDTQYF
cdr3_nt: TGTGCCAGCAGCTTAACTCGCGGACAGCGCACAGATACGCAGTATTTT

d_call: TRBD1
v_call: TRBV2
j_call: TRBJ1-2
clone_size: NA
cdr3_aa: CASSEAAGGAIYGYTF
cdr3_nt: TGTGCCAGCAGTGAAGCGGCAGGGGGCGCGATCTATGGCTACACCTTC

d_call: NA
v_call: TRBV28
j_call: TRBJ2-1
clone_size: NA
cdr3_aa: CASSLGTTYYNEQFF
cdr3_nt: TGTGCCAGCAGCCTCGGGACAACCTATTACAATGAGCAGTTCTTC

d_call: NA
v_call: TRBV7-6
j_call: TRBJ2-1
clone_size: NA
cdr3_aa: CASSLEKVSGETHYNEQFF
cdr3_nt: TGTGCCAGCAGCTTAGAAAAAGTCTCAGGGGAGACCCACTACAATGAGCAGTTCTTC

d_call: TRBD2
v_call: TRBV5-4
j_call: TRBJ2-5
clone_size: NA
cdr3_aa: CASSSHGGARGETQYF
cdr3_nt: TGTGCCAGCAGCTCGCACGGGGGGGCTCGAGGGGAGACCCAGTACTTC

d_call: TRBD1
v_call: TRBV5-1
j_call: TRBJ2-2
clone_size: NA
cdr3_aa: CASSLGPQGETGELFF
cdr3_nt: TGCGCCAGCAGCTTGGGACCCCAGGGGGAAACCGGGGAGCTGTTTTTT

d_call: NA
v_call: TRBV5-6
j_call: TRBJ2-5
clone_size: few
cdr3_aa: CASSLRGIEETQYF
cdr3_nt: TGTGCCAGCAGCTTAAGGGGGATCGAAGAGACCCAGTACTTC

d_call: NA
v_call: TRBV9
j_call: TRBJ2-7
clone_size: NA
cdr3_aa: CASTPGTTASYEQYF
cdr3_nt: TGTGCCAGCACACCAGGGACAACGGCGTCCTACGAGCAGTACTTC

d_call: NA
v_call: TRBV7-6
j_call: TRBJ2-5
clone_size: NA
cdr3_aa: CASSTRGLQETQYF
cdr3_nt: TGTGCCAGCAGCACCCGGGGACTTCAAGAGACCCAGTACTTC

d_call: NA
v_call: TRBV19
j_call: TRBJ2-7
clone_size: NA
cdr3_aa: CASSGGQITEQYF
cdr3_nt: TGTGCCAGTAGCGGCGGACAGATAACCGAGCAGTACTTC

d_call: TRBD2
v_call: TRBV5-1
j_call: TRBJ2-1
clone_size: NA
cdr3_aa: CASSLARESYNEQFF
cdr3_nt: TGCGCCAGCAGCTTGGCGCGGGAGTCCTACAATGAGCAGTTCTTC

d_call: NA
v_call: TRBV6-4
j_call: TRBJ1-5
clone_size: NA
cdr3_aa: CASSVQGKQPQHF
cdr3_nt: TGTGCCAGCAGTGTCCAGGGGAAACAGCCCCAGCATTTT

d_call: NA
v_call: TRBV4-2
j_call: TRBJ2-1
clone_size: NA
cdr3_aa: CASSPFGDSKWGQFF
cdr3_nt: TGTGCCAGCAGCCCCTTCGGGGACTCGAAGTGGGGACAGTTCTTC

d_call: NA
v_call: TRBV19
j_call: TRBJ2-7
clone_size: NA
cdr3_aa: CASSIHFTGTTGEQYF
cdr3_nt: TGTGCCAGTAGTATCCATTTCACCGGGACAACAGGGGAGCAGTACTTC

d_call: NA
v_call: TRBV29-1
j_call: TRBJ2-5
clone_size: once
cdr3_aa: CSVVHVPETQYF
cdr3_nt: TGCAGCGTTGTACACGTCCCGGAGACCCAGTACTTC